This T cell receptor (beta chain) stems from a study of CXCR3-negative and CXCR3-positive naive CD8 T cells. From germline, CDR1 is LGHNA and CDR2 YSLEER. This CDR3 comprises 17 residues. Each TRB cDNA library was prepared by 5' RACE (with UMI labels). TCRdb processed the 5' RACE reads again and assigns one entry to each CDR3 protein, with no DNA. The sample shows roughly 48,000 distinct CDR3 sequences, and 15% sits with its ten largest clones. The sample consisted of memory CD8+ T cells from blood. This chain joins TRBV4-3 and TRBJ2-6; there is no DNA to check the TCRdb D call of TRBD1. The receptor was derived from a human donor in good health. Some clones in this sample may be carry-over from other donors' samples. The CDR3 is CASSQAGTGTGANVLTF.